A single sample is the source of the 6 T cell receptor beta chains below, sequenced in a study of CD8 T cells in ankylosing spondylitis. Their cognate antigens are unknown. TCRdb ran MiXCR on the 5' RACE reads and lists one entry per CDR3 protein. The sample comprises hundreds of thousands of distinct CDR3 sequences, 12% of which are singletons, and more than 0.5% rests with the top ten. Points from the study as a whole: About 8 highly homologous variants made up a TCR beta motif, and this motif appeared characteristic of ankylosing spondylitis blood.

The sample taken for sequencing was blood, either unsorted or a sorted T cell fraction (not recorded which). These receptors originate from a male donor with ankylosing spondylitis.

In this sample, this clonotype turned up a few times. This chain joins TRBV6-1 and TRBJ1-6; D gene uncertain. Germline V gene sequence: CDR1 MNHNS, CDR2 SASEGT. Trimming stripped 7 bases from V and 7 bases from J, with 14 bases between. The CDR3 has 14 amino acids. This CDR3 reads CASTSGSGNSPLHF. CDR3 coding DNA: TGTGCCAGCACCTCGGGCAGTGGGAATTCACCCCTCCACTTT.

In its sample, this clonotype was seen a few times. The rearrangement uses TRBV7-9 and TRBJ2-3, with D possibly being TRBD1 or TRBD2 (5 bases each). The CDR3 loop spans 16 amino acids. The germline V gene has CDR1 SEHNR and CDR2 FQNEAQ (reference sequence). With 1 base removed from V and 2 bases from J, the gap between germline ends came to 13 bases. The CDR3: CASSLGEGQATDTQYF. The CDR3 DNA sequence: TGTGCCAGCAGCTTAGGTGAGGGGCAGGCCACAGATACGCAGTATTTT.

This clonotype showed up just a few times. J is TRBJ1-2 and V is TRBV20-1; no clear D. With 6 bases removed from V and 1 base from J, the gap between germline ends came to 18 bases. Germline CDR1 DFQATT, CDR2 SNEGSKA (reference sequence). The CDR3 has 15 residues. The CDR3 DNA sequence: TGCAGTGCCAGTGGAGGACGGATGAATAACTATGGCTACACCTTC. It is translated as CSASGGRMNNYGYTF.

This clonotype came up many times. The chain is built from TRBV29-1 and TRBJ1-1; D uncertain. V gave up 7 bases and J gave up 2 bases, with 8 bases separating them. The CDR3 totals 11 residues. Germline lookup yields CDR1 SQVTM and CDR2 ANQGSEA. CDR3 nucleotides: TGCAGCGCCGGCCCTAACACTGAAGCTTTCTTT. Its protein product is CSAGPNTEAFF. Full variable domain (remainder filled in from reference TRBV29-1 and TRBJ1-1): SAVISQKPSRDICQRGTSLTIQCQVDSQVTMMFWYRQQPGQSLTLIATANQGSEATYESGFVIDKFPISRPNLTFSTLTVSNMSPEDSSIYLCSAGPNTEAFFGQGTRLTVV.

The chain carries TRBV27 and TRBJ2-7; 8 nucleotides line up with TRBD1. This CDR3 has 14 residues. CDR1 MNHEY and CDR2 SMNVEV come from the germline V gene (reference sequence). After removal of 8 bases from V and 1 base from J, the junction contained 7 bases not matched to a gene. The CDR3 here is CASAPDRDSYEQYF. The CDR3 coding sequence is TGTGCCAGCGCCCCGGACAGGGATTCCTACGAGCAGTACTTC.

This clonotype showed up many times. This rearrangement joins TRBV5-1 to TRBJ1-1; perhaps TRBD1 as D (5 bases). CDR1 is SGHRS and CDR2 is YFSETQ in the germline V gene. V dropped 3 bases and J dropped 1 base, with 7 bases sitting between them. The CDR3 covers 13 residues. The CDR3 nucleotides are TGCGCCAGCAGCTCCAGGGCGAACACTGAAGCTTTCTTT. This gives the protein CASSSRANTEAFF.